Listed here are 20 T cell receptor beta chains from one sample, sequenced in a study of T cell responses to AZD1222 COVID-19 vaccine. Sequencing was performed with immunoSEQ multiplex PCR; in TCRdb, only in-frame clones are kept and a portion is missing. The table has about 180,000 clones, 90% to 95% seen once. This specimen was peripheral blood, taken on day 0 of AZD1222 vaccination. Receptors originate from an adult in good health.

The gene calls are TRBV6-5 and TRBJ2-2, with TRBD2 matching over 9 bases. The CDR3 extends over 14 amino acids. Germline assignment: CDR1 MNHEY and CDR2 SVGAGI. Trimming cost V 8 bases and J 8 bases; bases outside gene matches: 9. CDR3 bases: TGTGCCAGCTGGCTAGCGGGGAGTGCGGGGGAGCTGTTTTTT. Residues: CASWLAGSAGELFF.

The J gene is TRBJ2-6, the V gene TRBV19; a possible D gene is TRBD1 (5 bases). The CDR3 has 19 amino acids. CDR1 is LNHDA and CDR2 is SQIVND in the germline V gene (reference sequence). The V gene lost 5 bases and the J gene lost 0 bases, with 20 bases spanning the gap. The CDR3 sequence: CASSHQGPQGLSGANVLTF. The DNA for the CDR3 is TGTGCCAGTAGTCATCAAGGCCCGCAGGGCCTCTCTGGGGCCAACGTCCTGACTTTC.

The genes are TRBV28 and TRBJ1-6, with D unresolved. The CDR3 spans 16 residues. The germline V and J ends were trimmed by 2 bases and 1 base, with 9 bases remaining between them. CDR1 is MDHEN, CDR2 SYDVKM, per germline. This CDR3 reads CASSLSRRSYNSPLHF. The DNA of the CDR3 is TGTGCCAGCAGTTTAAGTCGTAGATCCTATAATTCACCCCTCCACTTT.

V is TRBV5-4 and J is TRBJ1-4, with D perhaps TRBD1 (5 bases). This CDR3 has 15 amino acids. Germline V gives CDR1 SGHNT, CDR2 YYREEE (reference sequence). Trimming removed 4 bases from V and 5 bases from J, with 15 bases in between. The CDR3 here is CASSRRGAGNEKLFF. CDR3 sequence (DNA): TGTGCCAGCAGCCGACGGGGCGCCGGGAATGAAAAACTGTTTTTT.

The V call is TRBV19, the J call TRBJ2-1; 8 nucleotides agree with TRBD1. This CDR3 region has 15 residues. V lost 3 bases to trimming and J lost 6 bases; unmatched junction nucleotides: 7. CDR1 LNHDA and CDR2 SQIVND come from the germline V gene (reference sequence). The CDR3 reads CASSIGQGSVNEQFF. CDR3 bases: TGTGCCAGTAGTATCGGACAGGGATCCGTCAATGAGCAGTTCTTC.

The V and J genes are TRBV5-6 and TRBJ1-1; no clear D gene. Germline values: CDR1 SGHDT, CDR2 YYEEEE. This CDR3 has 13 amino acids. Trimming shortened V by 1 base and J by 1 base, and 5 bases separated the two germline ends. CDR3 bases: TGTGCCAGCAGCTTGAACAGGAACACTGAAGCTTTCTTT. Protein: CASSLNRNTEAFF.

The chain has TRBV7-3 and TRBJ2-1; D ambiguous. Trimming stripped 2 bases from V and 4 bases from J, with 12 bases between. The CDR3 is 15 amino acids. Germline lookup yields CDR1 SGHTA and CDR2 FQGTGA. CDR3 bases: TGTGCCAGCAGCTTAGGGAAGCAGTGGTACAATGAGCAGTTCTTC. Translation gives CASSLGKQWYNEQFF.

The chain recombines TRBV5-4 with TRBJ2-1; TRBD1 matches at 7 bases. Germline CDR1 SGHNT, CDR2 YYREEE (reference sequence). This CDR3 is 12 amino acids long. V trimming: 4 bases; J trimming: 14 bases; junction bases outside the gene matches: 9. Written as DNA, the CDR3 is TGTGCCAGCAGCCCTATTTTAGGACAGGAGTTCTTC. Encoded protein: CASSPILGQEFF.

This chain connects TRBV28 to TRBJ2-7, with unresolved D. Germline CDR1 reads MDHEN; CDR2 reads SYDVKM. The CDR3 consists of 12 residues. V dropped 5 bases and J dropped 6 bases, with 11 bases sitting between them. The CDR3 reads CASSPPVREQYF. In DNA, the CDR3 is TGTGCCAGCAGTCCCCCTGTGCGCGAGCAGTACTTC.

The chain combines TRBV29-1 with TRBJ2-2; 8 bases align to TRBD2. The junction had 4 bases not matched to a gene; V was cut back by 4 bases and J by 3 bases. Germline-derived CDR1 and CDR2 are SQVTM and ANQGSEA. This CDR3 is 14 amino acids long. The CDR3 coding sequence is TGCAGCGTTGCCGGGGGGGCAGACACCGGGGAGCTGTTTTTT. Translating it yields CSVAGGADTGELFF.

The V gene is TRBV29-1, the J gene TRBJ2-1; the match to TRBD2 covers 9 bases. With 3 bases clipped from V and 10 bases from J, the junction kept 7 bases outside the gene matches. The CDR3 covers 13 residues. Germline values: CDR1 SQVTM, CDR2 ANQGSEA. Written as DNA, the CDR3 is TGCAGCGTTGAGGTCCTAGCGGGACAAGAGCAGTTCTTC. It is translated as CSVEVLAGQEQFF.

The V and J genes are TRBV29-1 and TRBJ1-1; tentatively, D is TRBD1 (5 bases). Trimming stripped 6 bases from V and 0 bases from J, with 8 bases between. The germline V gene encodes CDR1 SQVTM and CDR2 ANQGSEA. This CDR3 is built from 12 residues. The DNA of the CDR3 is TGCAGCGTCGGGGGGATGAACACTGAAGCTTTCTTT. This gives the protein CSVGGMNTEAFF.

The chain recombines TRBV30 with TRBJ1-2; D is perhaps TRBD1 (5 bases). The CDR3 is made up of 14 amino acids. Germline V gives CDR1 GTSNPN, CDR2 SVGIG (reference sequence). Trimming cost V 3 bases and J 2 bases, with 13 bases left between them. In nucleotides, the CDR3 is TGTGCCTGGAGGGAGGGGATCTTGAACTATGGCTACACCTTC. Encoded protein: CAWREGILNYGYTF.

V gene TRBV24-1 combines with J gene TRBJ2-5, with 11 positions matching TRBD2. Trimming cost V 4 bases and J 5 bases; bases outside gene matches: 11. This CDR3 contains 17 residues. Germline CDR1 reads KGHDR; CDR2 reads SFDVKD. The CDR3 nucleotides are TGTGCCACCAGTGACCCTACTAGCGGGAGAAGATCGGAGACCCAGTACTTC. It yields the protein CATSDPTSGRRSETQYF.

This CDR3 reads CSVEDPGNSNQPQHF. The CDR3, as DNA: TGCAGCGTTGAAGATCCGGGAAATAGCAATCAGCCCCAGCATTTT. The chain employs TRBV29-1 and TRBJ1-5; D not resolved. Trimming pared 0 bases from V and 0 bases from J, leaving 9 bases between. Germline-derived CDR1 and CDR2 are SQVTM and ANQGSEA. The CDR3 is 15 residues long.

The V call is TRBV4-3, the J call TRBJ2-5, with a possible D match to TRBD2 (6 bases). The CDR3 runs to 13 residues. CDR1 and CDR2 (germline): LGHNA, YSLEER. V lost 0 bases to trimming and J lost 5 bases, with 7 bases between them. CDR3 loop: CASSQDRGETQYF. CDR3 DNA sequence: TGCGCCAGCAGCCAAGATCGGGGGGAGACCCAGTACTTC.

The J gene is TRBJ2-3, the V gene TRBV29-1; no definite D call. The CDR3 sequence is 13 residues long. The V gene's germline CDR1 is SQVTM and CDR2 ANQGSEA. The ends were cut back, 4 bases at V and 5 bases at J, with 13 bases in the middle. CDR3 sequence: CSVARTERDTQYF. The CDR3 DNA reads as TGCAGCGTTGCCCGGACCGAGCGAGATACGCAGTATTTT.

The rearrangement uses TRBV7-9 and TRBJ1-4; perhaps TRBD1 as D (5 bases). The ends were cut back, 3 bases at V and 4 bases at J, with 9 bases in the middle. The CDR3 consists of 14 residues. Germline CDR1 SEHNR, CDR2 FQNEAQ (reference sequence). The CDR3 nucleotides are TGTGCCAGCAGCTTCGGGACCTTTAATGAAAAACTGTTTTTT. It encodes CASSFGTFNEKLFF.

The chain combines TRBV13 with TRBJ1-6; no clear D gene. This CDR3 is 17 amino acids long. Germline V gene sequence: CDR1 PRHDT, CDR2 FYEKMQ (reference sequence). Trimming left V 8 bases short and J 0 bases short, with 17 bases between. The CDR3 sequence: CASRSTRFTSYNSPLHF. In nucleotides, the CDR3 is TGTGCCAGCCGCAGTACCAGGTTTACCTCCTATAATTCACCCCTCCACTTT. The full variable domain, in which reference TRBV13 and TRBJ1-6 provide the parts outside the CDR3, is AAGVIQSPRHLIKEKRETATLKCYPIPRHDTVYWYQQGPGQDPQFLISFYEKMQSDKGSIPDRFSAQQFSDYHSELNMSSLELGDSALYFCASRSTRFTSYNSPLHFGNGTRLTVT.

The chain employs TRBV7-2 and TRBJ2-7, with D tentatively TRBD2 (6 bases). The CDR3 is 14 residues long. V lost 1 base and J lost 3, with 10 bases in between. The V gene's germline CDR1 is SGHTA and CDR2 FQGNSA. CDR3 sequence reads: CASSLVGSGYEQYF. For the CDR3, the DNA is TGTGCCAGCAGCTTAGTGGGTAGCGGCTACGAGCAGTACTTC.